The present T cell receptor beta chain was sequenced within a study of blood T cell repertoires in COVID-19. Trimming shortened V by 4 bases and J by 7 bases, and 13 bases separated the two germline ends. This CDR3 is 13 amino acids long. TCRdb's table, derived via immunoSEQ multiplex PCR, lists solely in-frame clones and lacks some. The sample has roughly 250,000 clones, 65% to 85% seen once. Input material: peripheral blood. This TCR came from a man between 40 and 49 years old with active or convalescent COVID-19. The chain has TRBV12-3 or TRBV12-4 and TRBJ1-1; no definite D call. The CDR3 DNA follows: TGTGCCAGCAGTTGGAGCCGGCGGGGTGAAGCTTTCTTT. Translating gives CASSWSRRGEAFF.